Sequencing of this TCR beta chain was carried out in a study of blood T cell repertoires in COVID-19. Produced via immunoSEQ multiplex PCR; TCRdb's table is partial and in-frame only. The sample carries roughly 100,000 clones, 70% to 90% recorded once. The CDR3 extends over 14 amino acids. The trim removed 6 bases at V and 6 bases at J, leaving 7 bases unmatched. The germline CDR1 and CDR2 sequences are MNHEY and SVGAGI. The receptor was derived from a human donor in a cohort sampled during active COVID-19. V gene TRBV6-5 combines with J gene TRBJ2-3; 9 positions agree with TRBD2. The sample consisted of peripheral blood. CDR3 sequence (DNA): TGTGCCAGCAGGGCGGGACTAGCCCGGGATACGCAGTATTTT. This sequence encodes CASRAGLARDTQYF.